Included here is one TCR beta chain sequence, with context. No cognate antigen has been identified for it. No per-base quality is available; no much larger clone lies one base away. The sample belongs to a study of regulatory T cells in long-lasting Graves disease (dated by TCRdb to the early 2020s). With respect to the entire study: Antithyroid drugs had been taken for less than 3 months by newly diagnosed Graves' disease patients. This study used TCR sequencing and RNA sequencing of peripheral blood to compare persistent Graves' disease patients against newly diagnosed Graves' disease patients. The study was registered as a clinical trial and conducted in China. A total of some 33 samples were covered by TCR sequencing, comprising approximately 13 persistent and around 20 newly diagnosed Graves' disease patients.

The time point label for this specimen denotes: newly diagnosed GD, antithyroid drugs for less than 3 months. RNA was extracted from PBMCs in TRIzol for both TCR sequencing and RNA sequencing. The diagnosis of Graves' disease was made according to American Thyroid Association guidelines. Recruitment of patients was carried out at an endocrinology department in Xi'an, China. Each patient gave 7 to 9.5 milliliters of peripheral blood, collected in an EDTA anticoagulant tube. Ficoll Paque Plus density gradient separation was used to isolate PBMCs, and no additional T cell sorting was done. An Agilent 2100 Bioanalyzer and agarose gel were used to check RNA quality, while a NanoDrop 2000 measured RNA concentration. Points the paper makes about the study in general: Persistent patients shared more public clonotypes among themselves (roughly 2,700) than newly diagnosed patients did (nearly 1,000). As a limitation, the authors acknowledged that the small sample size may reduce accuracy. Preferential use of TRBV28, TRBJ1-2 and TRBJ2-5 was observed in persistent disease, whereas TRBV20-1 and TRBJ2-1 were favored in newly diagnosed disease. Compared with newly diagnosed patients, persistent Graves' disease patients had lower TCR Shannon entropy and fewer highly expanded clones, which suggests clonal expansion. The study examined only peripheral blood because the primary lesion, thyroid tissue, could not be accessed. Sequencing and analysis were restricted to the TCR beta chain.

The germline V gene specifies SGHRS as CDR1 and YFSETQ as CDR2. CDR3 length: 14 amino acids, cysteine to phenylalanine. Of all the DNA, just the CDR3 is kept, 42 bases in frame from base 1. The junction carries 11 bases between V and J, which are trimmed by 0 bases and 6 bases respectively. Library construction relied on multiplex PCR. Reads for this sample came from an Illumina HiSeq 4000. iRepertoire HTBI primers and Arm-PCR amplification of CDR3 regions were used to construct TCR beta libraries. PCR products were gel purified before sequencing. The published analysis was carried out like this. Gene usage analysis of CDR3 amino acid clonotypes relied on the 62 TRBV and 13 to 15 TRBJ segments identified across samples. Filtered high-quality paired reads were merged into contigs using COPE and FqMerger. BLAST was used to align contigs to IMGT TRBV, TRBD and TRBJ reference genes, and CDR3 was defined according to IMGT. Any clonotype with a frequency above 0.1% was counted as a highly expanded clone. Repertoire diversity was measured by Shannon entropy, and V-J evenness by the Gini coefficient. A clonotype found in more than one individual was treated as public. TCRdb cleaned the public reads at Q25 with fastp, built clones with MiXCR and kept in-frame beta chains. Each entry merges the rows of one CDR3 protein and shows their most common DNA and genes. TCRdb's processing, not the study's, gives the V and J calls here. The sample profile shows fewer than 650,000 distinct CDR3 sequences; roughly 15% of them were found once. Around 12% of the sample is in the top ten clones.

This sample was shared with a second study, whose subject was T cells in Graves' hyperthyroidism and ophthalmopathy. As the second study states: Stable Graves' hyperthyroidism was defined as no progression to ophthalmopathy during 18 months of follow-up. The hyperthyroidism patients were between 18 and 65 years old and newly diagnosed, with a disease duration of less than 2 months. Patients with uncontrolled infections, other autoimmune diseases, pregnancy or lactation were excluded. Clinical symptoms, serum thyroxine and TRAb, thyroid ultrasound, and orbital computed tomography formed the basis for the diagnoses. For the first round of RT-PCR on the TCR CDR3, the HTBI primer set was used together with the Qiagen OneStep RT-PCR kit. Blood samples also contained most of the expanded thyroid clonotypes (frequency above 0.001), which suggests that blood repertoires may reflect thyroid immune responses. A model built on a 13 V-J signature distinguished ophthalmopathy from stable hyperthyroidism, reaching roughly 88% sensitivity and about 81% specificity in cross-validation and 80%/75% in testing. In validation, the model predicted progression to ophthalmopathy a median of approximately 6.3 months before onset, with over 55% sensitivity and about 72% specificity. To identify distinguishing TCR V-J signatures, a discovery cohort of 100 or so patients was used, comprising 43 with Graves' ophthalmopathy and approximately 58 with stable Graves' hyperthyroidism. Whether ophthalmopathy could be predicted prospectively was tested in an independent validation cohort made up of approximately 19 hyperthyroidism patients plus 17 patients who later progressed to ophthalmopathy. For training and testing, the approximately 92 patients in the discovery cohort were randomly divided in a 7:3 ratio. Thyroid tissue and blood T-cell repertoires from six Graves' hyperthyroidism patients were also compared in the study. Once sampling was done, hyperthyroidism patients were given methimazole at a starting dose of 30 mg daily, whereas ophthalmopathy patients were given high-dose intravenous methylprednisolone. Libraries were constructed in a second round of multiplex PCR, after which size selection and purification were carried out. Paired-end sequencing of the libraries was performed with 100 bp reads on an Illumina HiSeq2000. SOAPnuke was used to process the raw data, removing reads that contained adapters or uncalled bases, had a mean Phred below 15, or lacked an exact match to the constant primer or identifier. High-quality paired reads were merged using COPE v1.2.5, and each unique nucleotide sequence was defined as a clonotype. Clonotypes were aligned to IMGT TRBV, TRBD and TRBJ reference segments using MiTCR v1.1. The analysis was restricted to V-J combinations with a frequency above 0.0001, which together covered 99% to 99.2% of the repertoires. The TCS score was defined as the ratio of F50 (clonal expansion) to E x V (chaos), calculated using BLOSUM62-based TCRdist between CDR3 peptides within each V-J. Welch's t-statistics and random forest reduced roughly 500 V-J features to 13, which were used in a naive Bayes classifier (R e1071). No statistical method was used to set the sample size in advance, and investigators knew the group allocation. The paper reports TCR Vbeta CDR3 sequencing of about 140 peripheral blood samples: some 44 ophthalmopathy, about 75 hyperthyroidism and around 17 progressor patients.

This TCR was recovered from a man aged 18 to 35 with Graves disease. Donor details come from another sample of the same person, matched by shared clones. Rearrangement joined TRBV5-1 to TRBJ2-3; the D gene is possibly TRBD2, with 6 bases matching. The input for sequencing was peripheral blood mononuclear cells (PBMCs), taken at new diagnosis, from a patient treated with antithyroid drugs. The CDR3 loop reads CASSLELATDTQYF. The nucleotide sequence is given as TGCGCCAGCAGCTTGGAGCTAGCGACGGATACGCAGTATTTT.